This T cell receptor (beta chain) was sequenced during a study of Tregs in tolerant kidney transplant recipients. CD4+CD25+CD127- Tregs, CD4+CD25- non-Tregs, CD4 and CD8 cells were sorted. V shed 7 bases and J shed 4 bases, with 10 bases lying between them. In germline, CDR1 is LNHDA, CDR2 SQIVND (reference sequence). The CDR3 covers 13 residues. Study results and limitations: Antigen-driven expansion was suggested because donor-specific Tregs expanded more than all Tregs in tolerant patients.

Data came from immunoSEQ multiplex PCR; TCRdb stores just in-frame clones and leaves some out. This sample lists 45,000 to 55,000 clones; its ten largest clones have roughly 0.8%. On this clone itself: What it binds is not known. The observed sequence ends 3 residues before the CDR3 terminus, with the missing tail filled in from the germline J gene.

This clonotype was obtained from a human donor who received a combined kidney and bone marrow transplant. The V and J genes are TRBV19 and TRBJ1-4, with a tentative D call TRBD1 (6 bases). The sample in question was CD4+ T cells from blood, obtained before the transplant. The CDR3 loop reads CASKGGINEKLFF. The sequenced CDR3 bases are TGTGCCAGTAAGGGGGGGATTAATGAAAAA.